This T cell receptor beta chain was captured by sequencing in a study of identical twins. This clonotype has only a few counts. What it binds is not known. Unique molecular identifiers were present on the cDNA, which also gained a universal primer site by template switching. TCRdb used MiXCR to reprocess the 5' RACE reads, holding one entry per CDR3 protein. The table shows around 490,000 distinct CDR3 sequences, with 14% occurring only once. Germline lookup yields CDR1 MNHEY and CDR2 SVGAGI. This CDR3 comprises 15 residues. The V gene lost 4 bases and the J gene lost 4 bases, with 14 bases spanning the gap. Whole-study findings and limits: Within cord blood, abundant beta clonotypes carried fewer insertions, but memory repertoires showed no such trend.

The sample was also linked to a second study, of yellow fever vaccine responses in identical twins.

The J gene is TRBJ2-1, the V gene TRBV6-5; maybe TRBD2 (6 bases). Source material: CD4+ T cells sorted from blood. The source of this sequence is a woman aged 18 to 35 in good health. In DNA form, the CDR3 reads TGTGCCAGCAGTTCTCCCGCGGGAAAGTACAATGAGCAGTTCTTC. Its protein product is CASSSPAGKYNEQFF.